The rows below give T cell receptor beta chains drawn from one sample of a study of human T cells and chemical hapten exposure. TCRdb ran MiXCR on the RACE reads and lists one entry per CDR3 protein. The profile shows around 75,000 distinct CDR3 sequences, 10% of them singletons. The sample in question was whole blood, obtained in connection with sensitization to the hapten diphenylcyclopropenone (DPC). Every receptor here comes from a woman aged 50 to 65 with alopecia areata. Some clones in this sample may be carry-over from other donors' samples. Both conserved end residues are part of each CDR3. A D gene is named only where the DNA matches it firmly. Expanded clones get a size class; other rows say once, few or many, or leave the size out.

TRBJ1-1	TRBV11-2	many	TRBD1	TGTGCCAGCAGCTCCGGGACAGGGGTGGAGGCTTTCTTT	CASSSGTGVEAFF
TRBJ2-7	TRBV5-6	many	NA	TGTGCCAGCAGCGGGTTCGCCTACGAGCAGTACTTC	CASSGFAYEQYF
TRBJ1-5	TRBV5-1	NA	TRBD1	TGCGCCAGCAGCCTAGACAGGGGTCCCAATCAGCCCCAGCATTTT	CASSLDRGPNQPQHF
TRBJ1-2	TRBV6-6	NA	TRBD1	TGTGCCAGCAGTGCCGACAGGGCCAACTATGGCTACACCTTC	CASSADRANYGYTF
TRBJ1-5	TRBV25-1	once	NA	TGTGCCAGCAGTAAGGGTCGGCAGCCCCAGCATTTT	CASSKGRQPQHF
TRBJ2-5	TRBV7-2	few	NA	TGTGCCAGCAGCGCGGACAGAAAAGAGACCCAGTACTTC	CASSADRKETQYF
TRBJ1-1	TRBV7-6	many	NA	TGTGCCAGCAGCTTAGCGGGGGCCATGAACACTGAAGCTTTCTTT	CASSLAGAMNTEAFF
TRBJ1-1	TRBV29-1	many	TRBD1	TGCAGCGTTGCCAGGGGGCTGGCTGAAGCTTTCTTT	CSVARGLAEAFF
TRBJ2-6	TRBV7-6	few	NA	TGTGCCAGCAGCTTAGGTGCCAGGGTATCTGGGGCCAACGTCCTGACTTTC	CASSLGARVSGANVLTF
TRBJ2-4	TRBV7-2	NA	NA	TGTGCCAGCAGCTTAGTTGGGTCCCATCAGTACTTC	CASSLVGSHQYF
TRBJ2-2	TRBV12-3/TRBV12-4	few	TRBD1	TGTGCCAGCAGGTTCTACGGACAGGGGGCCGAGCTGTTTTTT	CASRFYGQGAELFF
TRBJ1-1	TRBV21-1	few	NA	TGTGCCAGCACGTTACCTCAGTGGGGCCGAAGAGAACAGAACACTGAAGCTTTCTTT	CASTLPQWGRREQNTEAFF
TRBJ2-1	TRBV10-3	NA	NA	TGTGCCATCAGTGACGGAGAAGATGAGCAGTTCTTC	CAISDGEDEQFF
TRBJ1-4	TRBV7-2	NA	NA	TGTGCCAGCAGCCGTTCTCGGGCAGGGCAGGAAAAACTGTTTTTT	CASSRSRAGQEKLFF
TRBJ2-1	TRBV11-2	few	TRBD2	TGTGCCAGCAGCCCCTTTAGCGGGAACTACAATGAGCAGTTCTTC	CASSPFSGNYNEQFF
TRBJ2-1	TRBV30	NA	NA	TGTGCCTGGAACGGAGGGACGGATGCTCAGTTCTTC	CAWNGGTDAQFF
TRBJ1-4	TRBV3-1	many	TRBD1	TGTGCCAGCAGCCCGGACGGACAGGTCAATGAAAAACTGTTTTTT	CASSPDGQVNEKLFF
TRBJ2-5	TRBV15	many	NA	TGTGCCACCAGCCTCGGGCGGGGATCTGAGACCCAGTACTTC	CATSLGRGSETQYF
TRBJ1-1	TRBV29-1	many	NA	TGCAGCGTTGCACAGACGGGACGGAATTCTGAAGCTTTCTTT	CSVAQTGRNSEAFF
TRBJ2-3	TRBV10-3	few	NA	TGTGCCATCAGTCCCCTAGGCAGCCGGATTCACACAGATACGCAGTATTTT	CAISPLGSRIHTDTQYF
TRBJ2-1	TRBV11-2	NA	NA	TGTGCCAGCAGCCGATCCGGGAGTTTTCAGTTCTTC	CASSRSGSFQFF
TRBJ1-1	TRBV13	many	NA	TGTGCCACCGGGACTTTGAACACTGAAGCTTTCTTT	CATGTLNTEAFF
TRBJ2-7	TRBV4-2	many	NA	TGTGCCAGCAGCCAAGATGCAGGGGATTACGAGCAGTACTTC	CASSQDAGDYEQYF